This entry describes one T cell receptor beta chain. Its antigen is undetermined. This entry belongs to a study of T cell responses to AZD1222 COVID-19 vaccine. TCRdb keeps only in-frame clones here, not all; method: immunoSEQ multiplex PCR. The sample includes some 98,000 clones, approximately 84% of them seen just once. Broader study findings: The span of vaccine-associated CD4 TCRs extended across spike, with dominance at 160-218 and 743-854. Reportedly, nearly half of unique spike TCRs recognized epitopes outside B.1.351/B.1.1.7 mutations. Repertoire collection took place solely once the T cell response had peaked. Donor demographics were predominantly white British with a female majority; clonal diversity may be underestimated.

The CDR3 totals 14 residues. V was trimmed by 2 bases and J by 2 bases, leaving 9 bases between them. Germline V gene lookup returns CDR1 MNHEY and CDR2 SVGEGT. The starting material was peripheral blood, obtained 28 days after the second AZD1222 dose. This TCR was sampled from an adult who received the AZD1222 COVID-19 vaccine. This chain uses TRBV6-2 or TRBV6-3 with TRBJ2-5; the D is unclear. CDR3 bases: TGTGCCAGCAGTTACCGCAGTTATCAAGAGACCCAGTACTTC. As protein: CASSYRSYQETQYF.